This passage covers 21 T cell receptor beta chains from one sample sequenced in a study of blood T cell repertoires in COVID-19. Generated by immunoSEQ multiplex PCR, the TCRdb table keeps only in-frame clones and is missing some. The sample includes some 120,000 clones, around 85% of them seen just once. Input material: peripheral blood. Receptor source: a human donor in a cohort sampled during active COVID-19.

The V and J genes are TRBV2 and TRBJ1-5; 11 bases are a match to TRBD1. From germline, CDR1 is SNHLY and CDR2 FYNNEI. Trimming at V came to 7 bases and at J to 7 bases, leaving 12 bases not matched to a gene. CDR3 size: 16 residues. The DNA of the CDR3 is TGTGCCAGCAATTCGGACAGGGGGCCCGTGAGGCAGCCCCAGCATTTT. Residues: CASNSDRGPVRQPQHF.

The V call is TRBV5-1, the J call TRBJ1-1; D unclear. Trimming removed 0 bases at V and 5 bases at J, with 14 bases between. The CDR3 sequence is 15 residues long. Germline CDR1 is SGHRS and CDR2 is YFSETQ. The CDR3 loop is CASSLGFGDGTEAFF. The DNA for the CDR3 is TGCGCCAGCAGCTTGGGTTTCGGGGATGGGACTGAAGCTTTCTTT. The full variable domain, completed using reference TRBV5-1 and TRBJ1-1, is KAGVTQTPRYLIKTRGQQVTLSCSPISGHRSVSWYQQTPGQGLQFLFEYFSETQRNKGNFPGRFSGRQFSNSRSEMNVSTLELGDSALYLCASSLGFGDGTEAFFGQGTRLTVV.

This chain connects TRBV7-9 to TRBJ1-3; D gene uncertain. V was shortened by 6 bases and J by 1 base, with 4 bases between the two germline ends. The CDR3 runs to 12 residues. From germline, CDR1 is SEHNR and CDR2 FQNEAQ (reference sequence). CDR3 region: CASRESGNTIYF. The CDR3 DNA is TGTGCCAGCAGGGAGTCTGGAAACACCATATATTTT.

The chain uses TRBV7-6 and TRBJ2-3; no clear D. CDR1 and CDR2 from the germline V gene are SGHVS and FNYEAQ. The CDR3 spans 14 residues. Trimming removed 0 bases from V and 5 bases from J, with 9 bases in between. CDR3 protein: CASSLASVGDTQYF. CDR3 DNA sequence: TGTGCCAGCAGCTTAGCGAGTGTCGGAGATACGCAGTATTTT.

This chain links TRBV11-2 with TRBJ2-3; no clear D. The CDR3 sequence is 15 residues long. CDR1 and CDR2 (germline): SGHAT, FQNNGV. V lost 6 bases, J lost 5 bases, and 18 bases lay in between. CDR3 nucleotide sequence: TGTGCCAGCAGGGCCACTACCAAGAGTGGAGATACGCAGTATTTT. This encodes CASRATTKSGDTQYF. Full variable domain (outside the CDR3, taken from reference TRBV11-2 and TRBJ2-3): EAGVAQSPRYKIIEKRQSVAFWCNPISGHATLYWYQQILGQGPKLLIQFQNNGVVDDSQLPKDRFSAERLKGVDSTLKIQPAKLEDSAVYLCASRATTKSGDTQYFGPGTRLTVL.

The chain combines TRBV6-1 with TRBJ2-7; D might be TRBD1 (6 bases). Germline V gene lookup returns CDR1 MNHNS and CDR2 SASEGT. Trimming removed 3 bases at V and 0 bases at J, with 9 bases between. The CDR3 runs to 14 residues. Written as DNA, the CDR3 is TGTGCCAGCAGTGACGGGGACAACTCCTACGAGCAGTACTTC. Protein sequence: CASSDGDNSYEQYF.

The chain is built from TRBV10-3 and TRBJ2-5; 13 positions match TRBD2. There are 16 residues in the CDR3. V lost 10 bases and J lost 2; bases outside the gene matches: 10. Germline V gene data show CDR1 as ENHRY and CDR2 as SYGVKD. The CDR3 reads CATKQGLAGMQETQYF. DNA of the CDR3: TGTGCCACTAAGCAGGGACTAGCGGGGATGCAAGAGACCCAGTACTTC.

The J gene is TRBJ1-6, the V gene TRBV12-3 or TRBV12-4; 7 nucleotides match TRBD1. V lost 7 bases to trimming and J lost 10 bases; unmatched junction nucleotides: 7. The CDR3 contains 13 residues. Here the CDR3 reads CASTLGGASPLHF. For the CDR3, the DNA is TGTGCCAGCACCCTAGGGGGCGCGTCACCCCTCCACTTT.

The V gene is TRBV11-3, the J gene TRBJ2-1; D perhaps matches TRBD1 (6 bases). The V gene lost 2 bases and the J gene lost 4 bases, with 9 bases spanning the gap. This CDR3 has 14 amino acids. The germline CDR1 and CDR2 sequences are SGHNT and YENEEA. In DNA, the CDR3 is TGTGCCAGCAGCTTATCGCAGGGGTACAATGAGCAGTTCTTC. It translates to CASSLSQGYNEQFF. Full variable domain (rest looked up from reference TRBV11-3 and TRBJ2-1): EAGVVQSPRYKIIEKKQPVAFWCNPISGHNTLYWYLQNLGQGPELLIRYENEEAVDDSQLPKDRFSAERLKGVDSTLKIQPAELGDSAVYLCASSLSQGYNEQFFGPGTRLTVL.

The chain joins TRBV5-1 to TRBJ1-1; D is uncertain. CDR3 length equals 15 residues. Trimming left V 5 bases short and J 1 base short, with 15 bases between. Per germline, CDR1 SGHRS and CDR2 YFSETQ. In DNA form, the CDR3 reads TGCGCCAGCAGAGGAGACTCCCCTAGGAACACTGAAGCTTTCTTT. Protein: CASRGDSPRNTEAFF.

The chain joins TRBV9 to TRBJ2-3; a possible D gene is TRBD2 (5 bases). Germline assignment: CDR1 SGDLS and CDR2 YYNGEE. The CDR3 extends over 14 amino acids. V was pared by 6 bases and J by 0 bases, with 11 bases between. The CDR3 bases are TGTGCCAGCAACCTAGCAGATAGCACAGATACGCAGTATTTT. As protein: CASNLADSTDTQYF. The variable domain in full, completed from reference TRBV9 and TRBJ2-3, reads DSGVTQTPKHLITATGQRVTLRCSPRSGDLSVYWYQQSLDQGLQFLIQYYNGEERAKGNILERFSAQQFPDLHSELNLSSLELGDSALYFCASNLADSTDTQYFGPGTRLTVL.

The CDR3 is CASSDKTGVSGEQYF. CDR3 DNA: TGTGCCAGCAGTGATAAGACAGGGGTGTCGGGCGAGCAGTACTTC. The genes are TRBV25-1 and TRBJ2-7, with TRBD1 matching 8 bases. Germline CDR1 reads MGHDK; CDR2 reads SYGVNS. J lost 6 bases, V lost 3 bases, and 10 bases had no gene match. The CDR3 sequence is 15 residues long.

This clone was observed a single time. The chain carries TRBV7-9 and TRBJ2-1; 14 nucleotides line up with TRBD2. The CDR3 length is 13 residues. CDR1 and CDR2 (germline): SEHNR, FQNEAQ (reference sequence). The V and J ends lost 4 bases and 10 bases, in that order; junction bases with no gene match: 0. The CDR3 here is CASSWTSGGEQFF. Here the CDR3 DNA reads TGTGCCAGCAGCTGGACTAGCGGGGGGGAGCAGTTCTTC.

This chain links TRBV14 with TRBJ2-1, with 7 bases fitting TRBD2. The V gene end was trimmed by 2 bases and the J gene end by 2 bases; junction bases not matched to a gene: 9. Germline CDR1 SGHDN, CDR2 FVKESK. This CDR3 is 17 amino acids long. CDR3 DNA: TGTGCCAGCAGCCAAACTAGAGCGGGGTGGGCCTACAATGAGCAGTTCTTC. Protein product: CASSQTRAGWAYNEQFF.

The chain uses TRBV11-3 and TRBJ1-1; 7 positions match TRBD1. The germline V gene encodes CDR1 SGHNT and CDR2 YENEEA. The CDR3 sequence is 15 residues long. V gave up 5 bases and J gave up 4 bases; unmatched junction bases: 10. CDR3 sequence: CASSGLRQGGTEAFF. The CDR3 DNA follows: TGTGCCAGCAGCGGCCTTCGACAGGGCGGCACTGAAGCTTTCTTT.

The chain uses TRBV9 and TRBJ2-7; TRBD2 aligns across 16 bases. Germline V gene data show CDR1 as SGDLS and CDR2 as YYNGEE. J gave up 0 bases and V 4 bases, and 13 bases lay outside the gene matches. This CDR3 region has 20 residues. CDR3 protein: CASSSPSGTSGRVDSYEQYV. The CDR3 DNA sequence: TGTGCCAGCAGCTCACCATCCGGGACTAGCGGGAGGGTGGACTCCTACGAGCAGTACGTC.

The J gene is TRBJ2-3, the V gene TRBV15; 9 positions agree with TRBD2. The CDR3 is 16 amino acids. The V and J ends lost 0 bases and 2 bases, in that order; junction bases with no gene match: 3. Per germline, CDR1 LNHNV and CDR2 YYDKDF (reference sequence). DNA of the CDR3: TGTGCCACCAGCAGAGATAGCGGGGGCAACACAGATACGCAGTATTTT. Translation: CATSRDSGGNTDTQYF.

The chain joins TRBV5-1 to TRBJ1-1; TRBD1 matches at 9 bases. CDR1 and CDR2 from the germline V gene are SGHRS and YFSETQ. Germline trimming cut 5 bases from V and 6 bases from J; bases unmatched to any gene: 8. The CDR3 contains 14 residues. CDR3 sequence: CASSSGQGAPEAFF. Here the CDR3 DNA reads TGCGCCAGCAGTTCGGGACAGGGTGCCCCTGAAGCTTTCTTT.

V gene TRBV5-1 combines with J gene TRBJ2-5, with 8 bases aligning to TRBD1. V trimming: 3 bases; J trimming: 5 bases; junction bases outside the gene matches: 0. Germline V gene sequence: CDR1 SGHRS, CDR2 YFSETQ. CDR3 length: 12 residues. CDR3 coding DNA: TGCGCCAGCAGCTACAGGGGGGAGACCCAGTACTTC. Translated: CASSYRGETQYF.

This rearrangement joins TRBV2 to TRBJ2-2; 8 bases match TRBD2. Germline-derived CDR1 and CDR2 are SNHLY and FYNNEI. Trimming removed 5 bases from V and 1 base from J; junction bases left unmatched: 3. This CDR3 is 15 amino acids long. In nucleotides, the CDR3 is TGTGCCAGCAGTCCGCTAGCGGGGAACACCGGGGAGCTGTTTTTT. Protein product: CASSPLAGNTGELFF.

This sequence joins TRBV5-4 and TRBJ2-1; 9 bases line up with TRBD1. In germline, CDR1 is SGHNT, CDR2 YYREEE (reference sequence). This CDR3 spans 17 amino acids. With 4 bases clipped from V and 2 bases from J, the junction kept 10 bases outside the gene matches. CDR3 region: CASSPGQGSATYNEQFF. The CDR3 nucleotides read TGTGCCAGCAGCCCAGGACAGGGGTCAGCGACCTACAATGAGCAGTTCTTC.